A single sample is the source of the 5 T cell receptor beta chains below, sequenced in a study of T cell responses to AZD1222 COVID-19 vaccine. Sequencing was performed with immunoSEQ multiplex PCR; in TCRdb, only in-frame clones are kept and a portion is missing. The sample lists about 140,000 clones, 85% to 90% occurring once. The sequencing used peripheral blood, collected on day 0 of AZD1222 vaccination. Every receptor here comes from an adult in good health.

This clone was observed a single time. This chain links TRBV12-5 with TRBJ1-5, with D possibly being TRBD1 (6 bases). The V and J ends lost 3 bases and 0 bases respectively, with 9 bases between them. CDR3 length: 15 residues. Germline loops: CDR1 LGHNT, CDR2 FRNRAP. The chain's CDR3 is CASGFTTGSNQPQHF. The CDR3 DNA reads as TGTGCTAGTGGTTTCACGACAGGTAGCAATCAGCCCCAGCATTTT. Full variable domain (missing parts from reference TRBV12-5 and TRBJ1-5): DARVTQTPRHKVTEMGQEVTMRCQPILGHNTVFWYRQTMMQGLELLAYFRNRAPLDDSGMPKDRFSAEMPDATLATLKIQPSEPRDSAVYFCASGFTTGSNQPQHFGDGTRLSIL.

This clone showed up just once. V gene TRBV28 combines with J gene TRBJ1-1; D is perhaps TRBD1 (5 bases). The germline V gene has CDR1 MDHEN and CDR2 SYDVKM. CDR3 length: 12 residues. The V and J ends lost 7 bases and 5 bases respectively, with 11 bases between them. CDR3 nucleotide sequence: TGTGCCAGCACCCCGGGGGGTACTGAAGCTTTCTTT. This gives the protein CASTPGGTEAFF.

The rearrangement links TRBV20-1 to TRBJ1-1; TRBD1 aligns across 9 bases. This CDR3 is built from 15 residues. V shed 3 bases, J shed 5 bases, and the junction held 10 bases outside the gene matches. Germline CDR1 DFQATT, CDR2 SNEGSKA (reference sequence). Written as DNA, the CDR3 is TGCAGTGCTAGTGGCGTGGGACAGGGTGGTACTGAAGCTTTCTTT. This sequence encodes CSASGVGQGGTEAFF.

V and J are TRBV5-6 and TRBJ2-7; TRBD2 aligns across 7 bases. The V and J ends lost 4 bases and 6 bases, in that order; junction bases with no gene match: 19. Germline loops: CDR1 SGHDT, CDR2 YYEEEE. The CDR3 has 17 amino acids. Written as DNA, the CDR3 is TGTGCCAGCAGCCCGGGATGGGGGGGATCGGGCCATATCGAGCAGTACTTC. This gives the protein CASSPGWGGSGHIEQYF.

The chain employs TRBV6-5 and TRBJ1-1; tentatively, D is TRBD1 (5 bases). Looked up from germline, CDR1 is MNHEY and CDR2 is SVGAGI. There are 15 residues in the CDR3. V was cut by 8 bases and J by 0 bases, with 16 bases left in between. CDR3 sequence reads: CASHLRQTMNTEAFF. The DNA of the CDR3 is TGTGCCAGCCATCTGAGACAGACTATGAACACTGAAGCTTTCTTT.